Presented here are 22 T cell receptor beta chains from one specimen sequenced in a study of T-cell reconstitution after alpha-beta-depleted transplantation in children. A library of TCRbeta sequences, prepared with unique molecular identifiers, was generated. TCRdb analysed the PCR reads with MiXCR anew, one entry per CDR3 protein. The data contain 90,000 to 150,000 distinct CDR3 sequences, roughly 24% of them singletons. The sequenced sample was PBMCs, mostly from graft donor cells, obtained 180 days after TCRalphabeta/CD19-depleted stem cell transplant. The receptors stem from a male patient aged 2 to 9 who had a stem cell transplant for chronic granulomatous disease, so the T cells may come from the graft donor.

This clonotype was seen repeatedly, ten times or more. The gene calls are TRBV3-1 and TRBJ1-2, with no clear D. V lost 1 base, J lost 4 bases, and 10 bases lay in between. In germline, CDR1 is LGHDT, CDR2 YNNKEL (reference sequence). CDR3 length: 14 amino acids. In nucleotides, the CDR3 is TGTGCCAGCAGCCAAGTCGGTGGGAGCTATGGCTACACCTTC. The encoded protein is CASSQVGGSYGYTF.

There are a few counts of this clonotype. CDR3 nucleotide sequence: TGTGCCAGCAGCTGGACAGTTAACACCGGGGAGCTGTTTTTT. Protein product: CASSWTVNTGELFF. V gene TRBV7-7 combines with J gene TRBJ2-2; the D gene is possibly TRBD1 (6 bases). The CDR3 is 14 amino acids. Germline V gives CDR1 SSHAT, CDR2 FNYEAQ (reference sequence). V lost 4 bases, J lost 2 bases, and 8 bases lay in between.

The chain carries TRBV20-1 and TRBJ2-1; 7 bases fit TRBD2. Germline lookup yields CDR1 DFQATT and CDR2 SNEGSKA (reference sequence). The CDR3 is 14 amino acids. After removal of 2 bases from V and 8 bases from J, the junction contained 9 bases not matched to a gene. The CDR3, as DNA: TGCAGTGCTAGAAACCGCGGGAGTGGCCATGAGCAGTTCTTC. This sequence encodes CSARNRGSGHEQFF.

This clonotype was seen ten or more times. V gene TRBV27 combines with J gene TRBJ2-1; no definite D call. Germline V gene sequence: CDR1 MNHEY, CDR2 SMNVEV (reference sequence). V was cut by 7 bases and J by 4 bases, with 20 bases left in between. The CDR3 contains 16 residues. The CDR3, as DNA: TGTGCCAGCATCGGCGGCCTACTTCTATCTTACAATGAGCAGTTCTTC. Protein: CASIGGLLLSYNEQFF.

The chain couples TRBV20-1 to TRBJ2-3, with 14 bases lining up with TRBD2. V was pared by 6 bases and J by 2 bases, with 4 bases of the junction left unmatched. CDR1 is DFQATT, CDR2 SNEGSKA, per germline (reference sequence). The CDR3 is 15 residues long. CDR3 in DNA: TGCAGTGCCCCGGGACTAGCGGGAGTCACAGATACGCAGTATTTT. This sequence encodes CSAPGLAGVTDTQYF.

This clonotype was counted between two and nine times. CDR3 amino acids: CAIWGISNFGVYEQYF. CDR3 DNA: TGTGCCATCTGGGGGATCTCAAATTTCGGGGTCTACGAGCAGTACTTC. This chain joins TRBV10-3 and TRBJ2-7; tentatively, D is TRBD1 or TRBD2 (5 bases each). CDR3 size: 16 residues. CDR1 is ENHRY and CDR2 is SYGVKD in the germline V gene. V was pared by 8 bases and J by 3 bases, with 23 bases between.

This clonotype was picked up a small number of times. The chain employs TRBV15 and TRBJ2-1, with a possible D match to TRBD2 (6 bases). The CDR3 contains 16 residues. CDR1 and CDR2 (germline): LNHNV, YYDKDF (reference sequence). Trimming removed 1 base at V and 7 bases at J, with 17 bases between. The CDR3 DNA follows: TGTGCCACCAGCAGAGGTAAGGCGGGACTTGTGAATGAGCAGTTCTTC. Translated, it gives CATSRGKAGLVNEQFF.

In nucleotides, the CDR3 is TGTGCCACCTCCGTTCTAGAGGGTGGGGCCAACGTCCTGACTTTC. Its translation: CATSVLEGGANVLTF. This chain uses TRBV15 with TRBJ2-6; the D gene is possibly TRBD2 (5 bases). The CDR3 is 15 residues long. Germline V lookup: CDR1 LNHNV, CDR2 YYDKDF (reference sequence). V lost 8 bases and J 3 bases, leaving 14 bases between the germline ends.

The chain carries TRBV5-1 and TRBJ1-1; TRBD1 agrees at 9 bases. The germline V gene encodes CDR1 SGHRS and CDR2 YFSETQ. V lost 7 bases to trimming and J lost 4 bases; unmatched junction nucleotides: 14. The CDR3 is 16 residues long. For the CDR3, the DNA is TGCGCCAGCCGATCCTCCGGGACAGGGACTTTCACTGAAGCTTTCTTT. Protein: CASRSSGTGTFTEAFF. The variable domain in full, completed from reference TRBV5-1 and TRBJ1-1, reads KAGVTQTPRYLIKTRGQQVTLSCSPISGHRSVSWYQQTPGQGLQFLFEYFSETQRNKGNFPGRFSGRQFSNSRSEMNVSTLELGDSALYLCASRSSGTGTFTEAFFGQGTRLTVV.

The V gene is TRBV5-1, the J gene TRBJ2-7; perhaps TRBD2 as D (6 bases). Germline V gene sequence: CDR1 SGHRS, CDR2 YFSETQ. Trimming removed 0 bases at V and 6 bases at J, with 13 bases between. CDR3 length: 14 amino acids. This chain's CDR3 is CASSLALEGGEQYF. The CDR3 nucleotides are TGCGCCAGCAGCTTGGCCTTGGAGGGCGGCGAGCAGTACTTC.

This clonotype was counted many times. V gene TRBV7-8 combines with J gene TRBJ2-3; 9 nucleotides match TRBD2. V dropped 1 base and J dropped 2; count of bases not matched to a gene: 4. Germline-derived CDR1 and CDR2 are SGHVS and FQNEAQ. The CDR3 runs to 16 residues. The CDR3: CASSLDRLADTDTQYF. In DNA, the CDR3 is TGTGCCAGCAGCTTAGACAGACTAGCGGACACAGATACGCAGTATTTT. Together with reference TRBV7-8 and TRBJ2-3, the CDR3 gives the full variable domain: GAGVSQSPRYKVAKRGQDVALRCDPISGHVSLFWYQQALGQGPEFLTYFQNEAQLDKSGLPSDRFFAERPEGSVSTLKIQRTQQEDSAVYLCASSLDRLADTDTQYFGPGTRLTVL.

This clonotype was recorded at least ten times. This chain links TRBV12-3 or TRBV12-4 with TRBJ1-1; possibly TRBD1 for D (6 bases). V gave up 5 bases and J gave up 7 bases, with 14 bases separating them. The CDR3 is 13 residues long. The CDR3 DNA reads TGTGCCAGCAGTCCCCGGACAGTTTTTGAAGCTTTCTTT. It is translated as CASSPRTVFEAFF.

The CDR3 coding sequence is TGCGCCAGCAGGGCGGGCCTCTCTGGAAACACCATATATTTT. Residues: CASRAGLSGNTIYF. The V gene is TRBV5-1, the J gene TRBJ1-3; D unclear. This CDR3 contains 14 residues. Germline values: CDR1 SGHRS, CDR2 YFSETQ. V dropped 5 bases and J dropped 0 bases, with 9 bases sitting between them.

A remark on this clonotype: Because the CDR3 is missing its conserved closing phenylalanine or tryptophan, this is likely a read error. The chain couples TRBV12-3 or TRBV12-4 to TRBJ2-1; the D gene is possibly TRBD2 (6 bases). The length of the CDR3 is 15 residues. The V and J ends lost 3 bases and 4 bases respectively, with 13 bases between them. The CDR3: CASSFLPGVYNEQFL. The CDR3 DNA follows: TGTGCCAGCAGTTTCCTACCGGGAGTTTACAATGAGCAGTTCTTG.

This clonotype showed up many times. The rearrangement uses TRBV15 and TRBJ1-5; 7 bases align to TRBD1. V was clipped by 3 bases and J by 2 bases; unmatched bases: 4. CDR1 is LNHNV, CDR2 YYDKDF, per germline (reference sequence). The CDR3 has 15 residues. CDR3 sequence (DNA): TGTGCCACCAGCAGGGCTACAGGGGGCAATCAGCCCCAGCATTTT. It specifies CATSRATGGNQPQHF.

V usage is TRBV5-1 and J usage is TRBJ2-1, with TRBD1 matching 10 bases. The CDR3 loop spans 13 amino acids. J gave up 6 bases and V 7 bases, and 4 bases lay outside the gene matches. Germline CDR1 is SGHRS and CDR2 is YFSETQ. The CDR3 region is CASGTGALNEQFF. The CDR3 DNA is TGCGCCAGCGGGACAGGGGCCCTCAATGAGCAGTTCTTC.

The V and J genes are TRBV13 and TRBJ2-3, with D maybe TRBD2 (6 bases). The CDR3 is 16 residues long. CDR1 PRHDT and CDR2 FYEKMQ come from the germline V gene (reference sequence). The V end lost 5 bases, the J end lost 7 bases, and 22 bases lay between the germline ends. DNA of the CDR3: TGTGCCAGCAGCCCTACCTCGGGGAGGACTGCAAATACGCAGTATTTT. Encoded protein: CASSPTSGRTANTQYF. Using reference TRBV13 and TRBJ2-3 for the parts outside the CDR3, the full variable domain is AAGVIQSPRHLIKEKRETATLKCYPIPRHDTVYWYQQGPGQDPQFLISFYEKMQSDKGSIPDRFSAQQFSDYHSELNMSSLELGDSALYFCASSPTSGRTANTQYFGPGTRLTVL.

This clonotype has at least ten counts. The V gene is TRBV20-1, the J gene TRBJ2-1; no reliable D call. Per germline, CDR1 DFQATT and CDR2 SNEGSKA (reference sequence). Trimming removed 3 bases at V and 3 bases at J, with 9 bases between. This CDR3 spans 13 amino acids. CDR3 coding DNA: TGCAGTGCTAGTCGCGCAGACTACAATGAGCAGTTCTTC. This translates into CSASRADYNEQFF.

This chain joins TRBV12-3 or TRBV12-4 and TRBJ2-7, with D possibly being TRBD2 (6 bases). The CDR3 has 14 amino acids. Trimming stripped 5 bases from V and 4 bases from J, with 15 bases between. CDR3 region: CASSPIIGGYEQYF. For the CDR3, the DNA is TGTGCCAGCAGTCCGATTATCGGGGGTTACGAGCAGTACTTC.

The chain employs TRBV7-9 and TRBJ2-2, with D perhaps given as TRBD1 or TRBD2 (5 bases each). The germline V gene has CDR1 SEHNR and CDR2 FQNEAQ (reference sequence). V lost 6 bases to trimming and J lost 0 bases, with 17 bases between them. The CDR3 totals 17 residues. The CDR3: CASSVGPGTTNTGELFF. The CDR3 coding sequence is TGTGCCAGCAGTGTCGGCCCGGGGACCACGAACACCGGGGAGCTGTTTTTT.

This clonotype was detected ten times or more. The rearrangement joins TRBV29-1 to TRBJ2-1, with TRBD2 as a possible D gene (6 bases). Trimming took off 7 bases at V and 0 bases at J, with 10 bases between the two ends. Germline V gene lookup returns CDR1 SQVTM and CDR2 ANQGSEA. This CDR3 contains 13 residues. The CDR3 coding sequence is TGCAGCGCAAGCGGGCCCTCCTACAATGAGCAGTTCTTC. This gives the protein CSASGPSYNEQFF.

There are many counts of this clonotype. The rearrangement links TRBV19 to TRBJ1-1, with no clear D. The CDR3 sequence is 14 residues long. V was cut by 3 bases and J by 8 bases, with 16 bases left in between. Germline V gene sequence: CDR1 LNHDA, CDR2 SQIVND (reference sequence). The DNA of the CDR3 is TGTGCCAGTAGTATTGGGTCCTCCAACCGAGAAGCTTTCTTT. Translated: CASSIGSSNREAFF.